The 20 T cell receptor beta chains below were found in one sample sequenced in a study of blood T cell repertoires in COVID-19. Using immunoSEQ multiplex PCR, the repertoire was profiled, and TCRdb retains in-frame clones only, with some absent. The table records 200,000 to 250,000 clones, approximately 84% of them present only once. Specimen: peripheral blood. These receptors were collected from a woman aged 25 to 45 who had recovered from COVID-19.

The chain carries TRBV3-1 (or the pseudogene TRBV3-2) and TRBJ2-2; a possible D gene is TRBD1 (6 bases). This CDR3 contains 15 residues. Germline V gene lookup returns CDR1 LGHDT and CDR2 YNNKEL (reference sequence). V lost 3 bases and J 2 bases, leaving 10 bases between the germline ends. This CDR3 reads CASSHHRANTGELFF. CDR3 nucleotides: TGTGCCAGCAGCCATCACAGGGCTAACACCGGGGAGCTGTTTTTT.

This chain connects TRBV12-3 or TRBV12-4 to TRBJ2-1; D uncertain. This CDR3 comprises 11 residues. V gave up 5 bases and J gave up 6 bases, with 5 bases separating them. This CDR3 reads CASSPFNEQFF. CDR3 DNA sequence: TGTGCCAGCAGTCCGTTCAATGAGCAGTTCTTC.

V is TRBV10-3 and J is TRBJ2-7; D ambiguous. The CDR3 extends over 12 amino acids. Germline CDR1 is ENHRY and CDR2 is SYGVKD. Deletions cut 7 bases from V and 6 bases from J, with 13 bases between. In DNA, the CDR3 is TGTGCCATCACTACTAACGTCGGCGAGCAGTACTTC. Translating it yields CAITTNVGEQYF.

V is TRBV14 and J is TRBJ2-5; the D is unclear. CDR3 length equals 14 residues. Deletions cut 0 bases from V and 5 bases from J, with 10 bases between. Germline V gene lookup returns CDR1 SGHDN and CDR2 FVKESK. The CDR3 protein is CASSQEGLEETQYF. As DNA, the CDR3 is TGTGCCAGCAGCCAAGAGGGCTTAGAGGAGACCCAGTACTTC.

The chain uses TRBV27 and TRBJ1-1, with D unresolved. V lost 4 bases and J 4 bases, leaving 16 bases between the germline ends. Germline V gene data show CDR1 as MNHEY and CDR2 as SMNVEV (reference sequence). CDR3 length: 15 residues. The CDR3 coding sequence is TGTGCCAGCAGTTCCCCGGCCCCCCCGGGCACTGAAGCTTTCTTT. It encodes CASSSPAPPGTEAFF.

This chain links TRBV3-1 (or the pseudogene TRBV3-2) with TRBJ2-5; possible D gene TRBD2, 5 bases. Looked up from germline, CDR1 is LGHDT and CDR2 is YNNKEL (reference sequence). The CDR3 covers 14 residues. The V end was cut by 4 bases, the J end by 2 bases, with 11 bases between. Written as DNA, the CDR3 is TGTGCCAGCAGCCTCCGGACGGGGCAAGAGACCCAGTACTTC. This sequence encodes CASSLRTGQETQYF.

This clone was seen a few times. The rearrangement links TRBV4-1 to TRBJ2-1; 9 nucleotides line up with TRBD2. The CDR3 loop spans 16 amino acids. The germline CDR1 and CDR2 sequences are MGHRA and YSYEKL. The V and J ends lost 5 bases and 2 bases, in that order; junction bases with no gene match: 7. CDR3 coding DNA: TGCGCCAGCAGCTTCCGTAGCGGGGGCACCTACAATGAGCAGTTCTTC. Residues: CASSFRSGGTYNEQFF.

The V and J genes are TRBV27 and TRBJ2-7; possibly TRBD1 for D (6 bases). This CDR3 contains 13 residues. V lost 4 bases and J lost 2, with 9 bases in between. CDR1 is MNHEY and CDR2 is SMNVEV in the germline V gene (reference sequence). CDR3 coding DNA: TGTGCCAGCAGTTCAGGGGCGCCCTACGAGCAGTACTTC. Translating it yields CASSSGAPYEQYF.

Here the CDR3 reads CASSLVASGGDQGNEQFF. The CDR3 nucleotides are TGTGCCAGCAGCTTGGTGGCTAGCGGGGGGGATCAGGGCAATGAGCAGTTCTTC. The chain combines TRBV5-6 with TRBJ2-1; 12 bases agree with TRBD2. CDR1 is SGHDT, CDR2 YYEEEE, per germline. The CDR3 extends over 18 amino acids. The ends lost 0 bases at V and 6 bases at J; junction bases unmatched: 10.

The DNA for the CDR3 is TGTGCCAGCAGCTTAACTAACCTAGTAGGGGCACAAGAGACCCAGTACTTC. This encodes CASSLTNLVGAQETQYF. The chain combines TRBV11-2 with TRBJ2-5; D possibly corresponds to TRBD1 (5 bases). CDR1 is SGHAT, CDR2 FQNNGV, per germline. The ends were cut back, 2 bases at V and 2 bases at J, with 18 bases in the middle. This CDR3 comprises 17 residues.

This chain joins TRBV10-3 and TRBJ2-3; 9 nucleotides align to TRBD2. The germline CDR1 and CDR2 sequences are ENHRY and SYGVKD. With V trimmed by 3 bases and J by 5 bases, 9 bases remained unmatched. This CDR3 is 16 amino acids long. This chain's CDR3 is CAISDVGGGAKDTQYF. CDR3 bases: TGTGCCATCAGTGATGTGGGCGGGGGGGCCAAAGATACGCAGTATTTT.

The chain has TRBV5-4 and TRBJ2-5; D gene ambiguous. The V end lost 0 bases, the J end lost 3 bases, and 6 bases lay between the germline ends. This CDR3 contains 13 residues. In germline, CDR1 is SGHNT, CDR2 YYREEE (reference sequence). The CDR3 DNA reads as TGTGCCAGCAGCTTGGGTATCGAAGAGACCCAGTACTTC. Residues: CASSLGIEETQYF. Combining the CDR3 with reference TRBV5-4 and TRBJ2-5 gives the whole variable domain ETGVTQSPTHLIKTRGQQVTLRCSSQSGHNTVSWYQQALGQGPQFIFQYYREEENGRGNFPPRFSGLQFPNYSSELNVNALELDDSALYLCASSLGIEETQYFGPGTRLLVL.

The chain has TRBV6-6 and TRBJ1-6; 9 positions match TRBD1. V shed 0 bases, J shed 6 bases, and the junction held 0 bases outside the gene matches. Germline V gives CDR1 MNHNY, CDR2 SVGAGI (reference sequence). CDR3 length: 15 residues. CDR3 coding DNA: TGTGCCAGCAGTTACTCGACAGGGGGTAATTCACCCCTCCACTTT. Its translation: CASSYSTGGNSPLHF.

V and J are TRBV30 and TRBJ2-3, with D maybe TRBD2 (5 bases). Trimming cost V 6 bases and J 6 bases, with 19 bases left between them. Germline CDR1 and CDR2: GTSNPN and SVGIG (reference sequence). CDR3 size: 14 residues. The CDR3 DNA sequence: TGTGCCTGCCCAGTGACGGGGTCCCGGGATACGCAGTATTTT. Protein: CACPVTGSRDTQYF.

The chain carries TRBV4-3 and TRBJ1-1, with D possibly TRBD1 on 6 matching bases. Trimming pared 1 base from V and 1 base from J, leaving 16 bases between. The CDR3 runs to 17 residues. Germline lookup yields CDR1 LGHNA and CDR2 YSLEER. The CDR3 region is CASSQGKQGGWNTEAFF. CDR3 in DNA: TGCGCCAGCAGCCAAGGGAAACAGGGCGGGTGGAACACTGAAGCTTTCTTT.

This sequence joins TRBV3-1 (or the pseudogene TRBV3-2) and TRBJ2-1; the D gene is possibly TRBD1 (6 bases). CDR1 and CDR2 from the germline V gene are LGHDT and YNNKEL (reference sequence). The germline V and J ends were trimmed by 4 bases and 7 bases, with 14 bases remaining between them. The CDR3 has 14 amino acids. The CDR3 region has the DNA TGTGCCAGCAGCCGGACGGCAGGGGTGAATGAGCAGTTCTTC. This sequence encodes CASSRTAGVNEQFF.

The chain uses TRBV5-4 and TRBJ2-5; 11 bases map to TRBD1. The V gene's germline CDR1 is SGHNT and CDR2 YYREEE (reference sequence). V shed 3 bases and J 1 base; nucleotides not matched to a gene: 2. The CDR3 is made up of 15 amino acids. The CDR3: CASSSGQGVQETQYF. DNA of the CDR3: TGTGCCAGCAGCTCGGGACAGGGGGTCCAAGAGACCCAGTACTTC.

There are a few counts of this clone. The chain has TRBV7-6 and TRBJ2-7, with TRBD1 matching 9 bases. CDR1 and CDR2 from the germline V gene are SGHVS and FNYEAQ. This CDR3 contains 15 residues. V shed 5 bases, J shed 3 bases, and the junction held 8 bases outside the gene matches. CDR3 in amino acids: CASSPTGQGLYEQYF. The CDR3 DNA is TGTGCCAGCAGCCCTACGGGACAGGGACTCTACGAGCAGTACTTC.

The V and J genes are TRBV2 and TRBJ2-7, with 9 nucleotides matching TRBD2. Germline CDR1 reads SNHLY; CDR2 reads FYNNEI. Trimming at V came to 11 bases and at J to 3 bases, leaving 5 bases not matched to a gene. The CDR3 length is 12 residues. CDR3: CARGGGSYEQYF. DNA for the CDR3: TGTGCCCGCGGGGGGGGGAGCTACGAGCAGTACTTC.

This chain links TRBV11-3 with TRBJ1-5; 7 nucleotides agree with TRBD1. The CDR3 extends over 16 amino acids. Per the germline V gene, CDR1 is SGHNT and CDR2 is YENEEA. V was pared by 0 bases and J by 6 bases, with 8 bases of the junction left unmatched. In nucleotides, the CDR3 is TGTGCCAGCAGCTTAGAAGGACAGGAGAAGGGTCAGCCCCAGCATTTT. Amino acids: CASSLEGQEKGQPQHF. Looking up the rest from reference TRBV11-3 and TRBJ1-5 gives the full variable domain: EAGVVQSPRYKIIEKKQPVAFWCNPISGHNTLYWYLQNLGQGPELLIRYENEEAVDDSQLPKDRFSAERLKGVDSTLKIQPAELGDSAVYLCASSLEGQEKGQPQHFGDGTRLSIL.